The rows below give T cell receptor beta chains drawn from one sample of a study of cytomegalovirus exposure and HLA in healthy donors. Clones were sequenced by immunoSEQ multiplex PCR, and TCRdb holds only the in-frame ones, with some missing. Among more than 80,000 clones listed, roughly two thirds were seen once. The material sequenced was PBMCs. These receptors originate from a human donor in good health. Both conserved end residues are part of each CDR3. D genes are given only for firm matches.

v_gene	j_gene	d_gene	CDR3nt	CDR3aa
TRBV5-1	TRBJ1-6	.	TGCGCCAGCAGCGAGGAGTTTCCGGGAACTAATTCACCCCTCCACTTT	CASSEEFPGTNSPLHF
TRBV19	TRBJ2-1	.	TGTGCCAGTAGTACTTACAATGAGCAGTTCTTC	CASSTYNEQFF
TRBV9	TRBJ2-7	.	TGTGCCAGCAGCGTAGGGGGCTCCACTCCCCTCGAGCAGTACTTC	CASSVGGSTPLEQYF
TRBV5-6	TRBJ1-2	TRBD1	TGTGCCAGCAGCTTGGGAGATCAGGGGGCAGGATGGTATGGCTACACCTTC	CASSLGDQGAGWYGYTF
TRBV7-2	TRBJ1-1	.	TGTGCCAGCAGCTTAGGAGGGTTGAACACTGAAGCTTTCTTT	CASSLGGLNTEAFF
TRBV19	TRBJ1-3	.	TGTGCCAGTAGTTCGAAGTGGGGGCACGGAAACACCATATATTTT	CASSSKWGHGNTIYF
TRBV2	TRBJ2-5	TRBD2	TGTGCCAGCAGTGAAAGGCTAGCGGGGGAAGAGACCCAGTACTTC	CASSERLAGEETQYF
TRBV2	TRBJ1-2	.	TGTGCCAGCAGTGAGGAGCAGATGGTTAACTATGGCTACACCTTC	CASSEEQMVNYGYTF
TRBV19	TRBJ2-3	.	TGTGCCAGTAAACGAGGGCGCACAGATACGCAGTATTTT	CASKRGRTDTQYF
TRBV6-5	TRBJ1-1	TRBD1	TGTGCCAGCAGTTACGGGGGACAGGGGGGCACTGAAGCTTTCTTT	CASSYGGQGGTEAFF
TRBV6-5	TRBJ1-6	.	TGTGCCAGCAGTTACAGACAGGACAATTCACCCCTCCACTTT	CASSYRQDNSPLHF